These 4 T cell receptor beta chains were all obtained from the same sample, sequenced in a study of shared clonotypes between healthy human individuals. The assay was immunoSEQ multiplex PCR, and TCRdb's table has in-frame clones only and misses some. The sample has under 300,000 clones, about 65% seen once. The specimen sequenced was memory CD4+ T cells sorted from blood. Subset meaning: CD45RA-negative fraction. These TCRs come from a man aged 25-40 years in good health.

The chain uses TRBV23-1 and TRBJ2-3; 13 bases are shared with TRBD2. TRBV23-1 is filed as an ORF, its function uncertain. The CDR3 covers 19 residues. With V trimmed by 5 bases and J by 2 bases, 13 bases remained unmatched. The CDR3 here is CASSAHTSGRAGVTDTQYF. CDR3 nucleotides: TGCGCCAGCAGTGCCCATACTAGCGGGAGGGCCGGGGTCACAGATACGCAGTATTTT.

The CDR3 spells CASSRILGGADTQYF. CDR3 sequence (DNA): TGTGCCAGCAGCCGGATTTTGGGGGGAGCAGATACGCAGTATTTT. V usage is TRBV27 and J usage is TRBJ2-3, with a weak D call TRBD2 (6 bases). Germline V gene lookup returns CDR1 MNHEY and CDR2 SMNVEV (reference sequence). V lost 6 bases to trimming and J lost 4 bases, with 17 bases between them. This CDR3 has 15 amino acids.

This clone was counted a few times. CDR3 coding DNA: TGCAGCGTCGGGGACGGCTTCTATGGCTACACCTTC. This encodes CSVGDGFYGYTF. V is TRBV29-1 and J is TRBJ1-2; D is perhaps TRBD1 (5 bases). Germline loops: CDR1 SQVTM, CDR2 ANQGSEA. This CDR3 region has 12 residues. V lost 6 bases and J lost 4, with 12 bases in between.

The genes are TRBV7-2 and TRBJ1-4, with a weak D call TRBD1 (6 bases). The germline V and J ends were trimmed by 2 bases and 7 bases, with 8 bases remaining between them. Germline V gene data show CDR1 as SGHTA and CDR2 as FQGNSA. CDR3 size: 13 residues. This CDR3 reads CASSLNRAEKLFF. CDR3 coding DNA: TGTGCCAGCAGCTTAAACAGGGCTGAAAAACTGTTTTTT.